This entry describes one T cell receptor (beta chain). At one of its ends the junction is not consistent with the germline gene, which may arise from a read error. Alongside blood RNA obtained from unsorted whole blood, germline DNA was also extracted. This specimen comes from a study of tumor-infiltrating lymphocytes in primary liver carcinoma. Germline V gene lookup returns CDR1 SGHAT and CDR2 FQNNGV. The CDR3 spans 16 residues. Starting material of about 480 ng total RNA yielded TCR beta cDNA via a constant-region primer. Three nested multiplex PCR rounds, a slightly modified ARM-PCR, produced the libraries for TCR beta. The opening two PCR rounds, around 11 cycles each, paired TRBV1-TRBV30 forward primers with a C-beta reverse primer. Via MiXCR, TCRdb re-called the multiplex PCR reads, giving one row per CDR3 protein. The repertoire has approximately 300,000 distinct CDR3 sequences, 65% of them found once; the top ten carry approximately 9.4%.

Sample: peripheral blood. This TCR was recovered from a middle-aged man with primary liver carcinoma and hepatitis B virus infection. V and J are TRBV11-2 and TRBJ2-5, with 8 bases matching TRBD1. The CDR3 region has the DNA TGTGCCAGCAGCTTAATTACTCAGGGGGCGAGGGAGACCCAGTCCTTC. It specifies CASSLITQGARETQSF. The full variable domain, rest sourced from reference TRBV11-2 and TRBJ2-5, is EAGVAQSPRYKIIEKRQSVAFWCNPISGHATLYWYQQILGQGPKLLIQFQNNGVVDDSQLPKDRFSAERLKGVDSTLKIQPAKLEDSAVYLCASSLITQGARETQSFGPGTRLLVL.